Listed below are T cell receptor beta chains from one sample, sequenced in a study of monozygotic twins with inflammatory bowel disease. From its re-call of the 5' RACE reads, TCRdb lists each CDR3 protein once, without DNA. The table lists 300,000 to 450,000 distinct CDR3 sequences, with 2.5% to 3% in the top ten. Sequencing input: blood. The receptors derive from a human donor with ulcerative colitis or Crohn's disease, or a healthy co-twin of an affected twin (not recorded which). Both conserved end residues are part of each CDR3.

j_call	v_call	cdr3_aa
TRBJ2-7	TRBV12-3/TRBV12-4	CASSFHLGYEQYF
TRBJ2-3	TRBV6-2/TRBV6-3	CASSYSRRSGVPDTQYF
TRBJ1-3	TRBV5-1	CASSFDPQGISGNTIYF
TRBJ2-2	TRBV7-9	CASNPLWRERNTGELFF
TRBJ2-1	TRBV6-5	CASSYEVGSYNEQFF
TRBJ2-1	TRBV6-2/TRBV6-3	CASSLIRTGGNEQFF
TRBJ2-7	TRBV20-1	CSAMRFGYEQYF
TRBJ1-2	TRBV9	CASSAGVGGYGYTF
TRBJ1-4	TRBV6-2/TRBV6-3	CASSYSYRVREKLFF
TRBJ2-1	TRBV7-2	CASSWNVLTWSGEQFF
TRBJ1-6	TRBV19	CASSPAVVLPGSPLHF
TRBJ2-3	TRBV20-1	CSARSPLSTDTQYF
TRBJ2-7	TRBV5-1	CASSPDRGTEQYF
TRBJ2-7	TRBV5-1	CASSSWDWLPEQYF
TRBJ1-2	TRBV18	CASSATRKTNYGYTF
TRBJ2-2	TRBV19	CASRTGGALAGELFF
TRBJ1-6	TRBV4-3	CASSQAVSGDSSYNSPLHF
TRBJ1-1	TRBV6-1	CASNHPPGESTEAFF
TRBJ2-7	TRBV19	CASSMGDRGPYEQYF
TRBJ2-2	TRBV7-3	CASSPTGRATGELFF
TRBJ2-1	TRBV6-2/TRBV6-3	CASSRLESHYNEQFF
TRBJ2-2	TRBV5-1	CASSTGLAGALRNTGELFF
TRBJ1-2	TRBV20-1	CSATRQGMSYGYTF
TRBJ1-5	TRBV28	CASSLRTNQPQHF
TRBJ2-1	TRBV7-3	CASSWGGNEQFF
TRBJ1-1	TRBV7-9	CASSHPGFINTEAFF
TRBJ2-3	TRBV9	CASSPRRDSSTDTQYF
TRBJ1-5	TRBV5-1	CASSSPGTGHQPQHF
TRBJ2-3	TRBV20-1	CSARDGRGDPTDTQYF
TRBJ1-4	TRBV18	CASSAGMDEKLFF
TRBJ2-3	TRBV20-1	CSAGVGSTDTQYF
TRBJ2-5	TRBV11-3	CASSFGGAQETQYF
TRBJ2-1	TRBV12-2	CASRLTCEAYNEQFF
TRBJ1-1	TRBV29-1	CSVEVTGGTEAFF
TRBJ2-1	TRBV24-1	CATSDGGGSNEQFF
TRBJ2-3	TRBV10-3	CAISEIFTDTQYF
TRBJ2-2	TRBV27	CASSMASGGANTGELFF
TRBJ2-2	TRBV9	CASSVSTSGGSTGELFF
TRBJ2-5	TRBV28	CASSFSGTGIETQYF
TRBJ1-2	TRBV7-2	CATQGGMVYGYTF
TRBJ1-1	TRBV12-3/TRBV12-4	CASSDGENTEAFF